A selection of T cell receptor beta chains follows, all from one sample in a study of tumor and adjacent non-tumor tissue in lung cancer. One entry per CDR3 protein results from TCRdb running MiXCR on the multiplex PCR reads. Of more than 95,000 distinct CDR3 sequences in the sample, over 65% are singletons; the top ten hold over 10%. Sample: lung tumor tissue. These receptors were collected from a man younger than 40 with non-small cell lung cancer. The CDR3 runs from the conserved cysteine through the conserved F or W. Fields, in order: D gene, J gene, clone size, V gene, CDR3 protein, CDR3 DNA. The D gene is left open where the match is weak. Rows give clone size only sometimes, using once, few, many, or a class for an expanded clone.

TRBD1	TRBJ2-1	many	TRBV12-3/TRBV12-4	CASSLPRTGGNEQFF	TGTGCCAGCAGTCTGCCTAGGACAGGCGGGAATGAGCAGTTCTTC
NA	TRBJ1-1	NA	TRBV13	CAISLLDRRRAFF	TGTGCCATCAGCTTGCTCGACAGGCGGAGGGCTTTCTTT
TRBD1	TRBJ2-6	NA	TRBV7-3	CASSSTGAGANVLTF	TGTGCCAGCAGTTCCACAGGGGCTGGGGCCAACGTCCTGACTTTC
NA	TRBJ2-1	NA	TRBV11-3	CAGSLGNYNEHFF	TGTGCCGGCAGCTTAGGGAACTACAATGAGCACTTCTTC
NA	TRBJ2-2	once	TRBV11-3	CTSSLKGYTGELFF	TGTACCAGCAGCTTGAAGGGGTACACCGGGGAGCTGTTTTTT
NA	TRBJ1-2	NA	TRBV20-1	CSVWSGVSYGYTF	TGCAGTGTCTGGTCAGGGGTGAGCTATGGCTACACCTTC
TRBD2	TRBJ2-7	NA	TRBV12-3/TRBV12-4	CASTSGLASYEQYF	TGCGCCAGCACCTCGGGACTAGCGAGCTACGAGCAGTACTTC
NA	TRBJ1-6	many	TRBV6-5	CASSWGSYPSSYNSPLHF	TGTGCCAGCAGTTGGGGCAGTTACCCGAGCTCCTATAATTCACCCCTCCACTTT
NA	TRBJ2-3	many	TRBV20-1	CSPSPLGGATDTQYF	TGCAGTCCTTCGCCCCTCGGCGGGGCCACAGATACGCAGTATTTT
TRBD2	TRBJ2-7	once	TRBV29-1	CSAGTSTTYEQYF	TGCAGCGCCGGGACTAGCACTACCTACGAGCAGTATTTC
NA	TRBJ1-2	NA	TRBV11-3	CADSLGRDYGYTF	TGTGCCGACAGCTTGGGCAGGGACTATGGCTACACCTTC
TRBD2	TRBJ2-1	many	TRBV6-1	CASSWTSGSIYNEQFF	TGTGCCAGCAGTTGGACTAGCGGATCCATATACAATGAGCAGTTCTTC
TRBD2	TRBJ2-1	NA	TRBV19	CASALGLAGDFQQFF	TGTGCCAGTGCCCTTGGGCTAGCGGGGGACTTTCAGCAGTTCTTC
NA	TRBJ2-6	NA	TRBV6-5	CASSLRRFSGANVLTF	TGTGCCAGCAGTCTCCGCCGATTCTCTGGGGCCAACGTCCTGACTTTC
NA	TRBJ2-6	NA	TRBV11-3	CASSHSRPGANVLTF	TGTGCCAGCAGCCACAGCCGCCCTGGGGCCAATGTCCTGACTTTC
TRBD1	TRBJ1-2	many	TRBV5-6	CASRGDRTNYGYTF	TGTGCCAGCAGGGGGGACAGAACTAACTATGGCTACACCTTC
NA	TRBJ2-2	NA	TRBV11-2	CASSTRGWGWTGELFF	TGTGCCAGCAGCACGCGGGGATGGGGATGGACCGGGGAGCTGTTTTTT
TRBD1	TRBJ2-7	few	TRBV12-3/TRBV12-4	CASSPTGQISLEQYF	TGTGCCAGCAGTCCAACGGGACAGATCTCTTTAGAGCAGTACTTC
TRBD2	TRBJ2-5	NA	TRBV11-3	CASSPRAGEGETQYF	TGTGCCAGCAGCCCACGAGCGGGAGAGGGGGAGACCCAGTACTTC
TRBD2	TRBJ2-7	once	TRBV6-5	CASSYRTSGIPYEQYF	TGTGCCAGCAGTTACAGGACTAGCGGGATCCCCTACGAGCAGTACTTC
NA	TRBJ2-7	NA	TRBV14	CVSSQVPGDQCF	TGTGTCAGCAGCCAGGTCCCGGGGGACCAGTGCTTC
NA	TRBJ2-7	few	TRBV12-3/TRBV12-4	CASSLKGDSSYEQYF	TGTGCCAGCAGTTTAAAGGGTGACAGCTCCTACGAGCAGTACTTC
NA	TRBJ1-2	NA	TRBV6-5	CTGSYGGGADYGYTF	TGTACCGGCAGTTATGGGGGGGGCGCGGACTATGGCTACACCTTC
NA	TRBJ2-1	NA	TRBV29-1	CSVAGRSGELEQFF	TGCAGCGTCGCCGGGCGTTCCGGCGAACTTGAGCAGTTCTTC
NA	TRBJ2-7	NA	TRBV11-2	CASSLVGDGSYEQYF	TGTGCCAGCAGTTTAGTGGGGGACGGCTCCTACGAGCAGTACTTC
NA	TRBJ1-2	NA	TRBV5-1	CASSLARAYGYTF	TGCGCCAGCAGCTTGGCAAGGGCCTATGGCTACACCTTC
NA	TRBJ1-1	NA	TRBV12-3/TRBV12-4	CASSRHVQAFF	TGTGCCAGCAGCCGACATGTTCAAGCTTTCTTT
TRBD2	TRBJ2-3	many	TRBV29-1	CSVDPTSGSTDTQYF	TGCAGCGTTGATCCAACTAGCGGAAGCACAGATACGCAGTATTTT
TRBD1	TRBJ2-7	medium-sized	TRBV29-1	CSVRTGGEQYF	TGCAGCGTAAGGACAGGGGGCGAGCAGTACTTC
NA	TRBJ1-1	NA	TRBV7-3	CASSPKAGIRTTEAFF	TGTGCCAGCAGCCCGAAGGCAGGAATCCGGACCACTGAAGCTTTCTTT
NA	TRBJ1-5	NA	TRBV28	CASSPDGGPGNQPHYF	TGTGCCAGCAGTCCTGACGGGGGACCGGGCAATCAGCCCCACTATTTT
TRBD2	TRBJ2-1	NA	TRBV29-1	CSDESSLAGLRERFF	TGCAGCGATGAGAGTAGCTTAGCGGGTTTACGAGAGCGGTTCTTC
TRBD1	TRBJ1-1	NA	TRBV11-2	CASSVRQGVKTEAFF	TGTGCCAGCAGCGTCCGACAGGGGGTGAAGACTGAAGCTTTCTTT
TRBD1	TRBJ1-2	NA	TRBV20-1	CSASTGVGGCSF	TGCAGTGCTAGTACAGGGGTAGGCGGCTGCAGCTTC
TRBD1	TRBJ2-2	NA	TRBV6-6	CANSQTQGAGGELVF	TGTGCCAACAGTCAGACACAGGGGGCAGGCGGGGAGCTGGTTTTT
TRBD1	TRBJ2-2	NA	TRBV11-2	CTSSPGTGLNTGEPFF	TGTACCAGCAGCCCTGGGACAGGACTAAACACCGGGGAGCCGTTTTTT
NA	TRBJ1-4	few	TRBV29-1	CSAWNDEKLFF	TGCAGCGCCTGGAACGATGAAAAACTGTTTTTT
NA	TRBJ1-1	NA	TRBV29-1	CGAVTDPNTGAFF	TGCGGCGCCGTGACAGATCCGAACACTGGAGCTTTCTTT
NA	TRBJ1-1	medium-sized	TRBV20-1	CSAGVGGEAFF	TGCAGTGCTGGGGTGGGGGGCGAAGCTTTCTTT
NA	TRBJ1-5	many	TRBV20-1	CSAGAGVGSNQPQHF	TGCAGTGCTGGGGCCGGGGTAGGGAGCAATCAGCCCCAGCATTTT
NA	TRBJ1-4	NA	TRBV28	CASNLGGVEKLFF	TGTGCCAGCAATTTAGGGGGGGTTGAAAAACTGTTTTTT
NA	TRBJ2-1	NA	TRBV4-1	CASSQGDGVEQFF	TGCGCCAGCAGCCAAGGGGACGGAGTTGAGCAGTTTTTC
NA	TRBJ2-5	NA	TRBV2	CASKLTGQETQYF	TGTGCCAGCAAGTTGACAGGCCAAGAGACCCAGTACTTC
NA	TRBJ1-5	NA	TRBV6-2/TRBV6-3	CARSYSGPPKTQHF	TGTGCCAGGAGTTACTCGGGCCCGCCAAAGACCCAGCATTTT
NA	TRBJ2-2	NA	TRBV4-2	CASRQGQMSTGELFF	TGTGCCAGCAGGCAAGGACAGATGAGCACCGGGGAGCTGTTTTTT
NA	TRBJ2-7	NA	TRBV11-2	CASSSDGDSYEQCF	TGTGCCAGCAGCTCGGACGGGGACTCCTACGAGCAGTGCTTC
NA	TRBJ1-2	NA	TRBV11-1	CASSLSPVDAYTF	TGTGCCAGCAGCTTATCCCCGGTAGACGCATACACCTTC
NA	TRBJ1-3	NA	TRBV4-1	CASSQDDGVGNTIYF	TGCGCCAGCAGTCAAGACGACGGGGTTGGAAACACCATATATTTT